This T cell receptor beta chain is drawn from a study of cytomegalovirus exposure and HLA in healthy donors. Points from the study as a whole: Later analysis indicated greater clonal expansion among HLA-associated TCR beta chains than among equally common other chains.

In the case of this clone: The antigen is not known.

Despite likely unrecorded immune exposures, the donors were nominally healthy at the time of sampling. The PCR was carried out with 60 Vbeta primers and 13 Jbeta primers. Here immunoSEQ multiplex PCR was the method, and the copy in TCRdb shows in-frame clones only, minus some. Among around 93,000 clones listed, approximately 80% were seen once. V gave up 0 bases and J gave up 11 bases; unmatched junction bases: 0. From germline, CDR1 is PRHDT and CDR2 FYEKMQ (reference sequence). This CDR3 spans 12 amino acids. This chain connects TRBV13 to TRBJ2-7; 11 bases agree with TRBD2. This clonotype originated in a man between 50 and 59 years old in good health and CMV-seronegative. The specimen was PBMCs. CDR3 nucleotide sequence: TGTGCCAGCAGCTTAGGTAGCGGGGGGGAGTACTTC. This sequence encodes CASSLGSGGEYF.